These 27 T cell receptor beta chains were sequenced from one sample in a study of cytomegalovirus exposure and HLA in healthy donors. PCR was performed using 60 Vbeta and 13 Jbeta primers. Sequencing was performed with immunoSEQ multiplex PCR; in TCRdb, only in-frame clones are kept and a portion is missing. The sample records over 150,000 clones, about 74% being singletons. Sequenced input: PBMCs. These receptors all come from a woman aged 40 to 55 in good health and CMV-seronegative.

The rearrangement joins TRBV25-1 to TRBJ2-3, with D maybe TRBD1 (5 bases). The germline V gene encodes CDR1 MGHDK and CDR2 SYGVNS. Trimming removed 8 bases at V and 4 bases at J, with 13 bases between. This CDR3 region has 13 residues. DNA for the CDR3: TGTGCCAGCGAATCAGGGAAGGCAGATACGCAGTATTTT. Protein product: CASESGKADTQYF. Complete variable domain (other parts from reference TRBV25-1 and TRBJ2-3): EADIYQTPRYLVIGTGKKITLECSQTMGHDKMYWYQQDPGMELHLIHYSYGVNSTEKGDLSSESTVSRIRTEHFPLTLESARPSHTSQYLCASESGKADTQYFGPGTRLTVL.

The rearrangement uses TRBV6-5 and TRBJ2-3; no clear D. V lost 0 bases and J 6 bases, leaving 16 bases between the germline ends. Germline CDR1 is MNHEY and CDR2 is SVGAGI. The CDR3 sequence is 16 residues long. The CDR3 spells CASSYSVRAWRDTQYF. For the CDR3, the DNA is TGTGCCAGCAGTTACTCGGTCAGAGCTTGGCGGGATACGCAGTATTTT.

The chain is built from TRBV2 and TRBJ2-7; 8 bases fit TRBD1. This CDR3 spans 12 amino acids. The germline CDR1 and CDR2 sequences are SNHLY and FYNNEI. V was clipped by 8 bases and J by 4 bases; unmatched bases: 4. The CDR3 loop reads CASRRQGYEQYF. The CDR3 DNA follows: TGTGCCAGCCGAAGACAGGGGTACGAGCAGTACTTC.

This clone was counted between two and nine times. The V gene is TRBV27, the J gene TRBJ1-1, with a weak D call TRBD1 (5 bases). This CDR3 region has 14 residues. Germline CDR1 and CDR2: MNHEY and SMNVEV (reference sequence). The V end lost 6 bases, the J end lost 4 bases, and 15 bases lay between the germline ends. The CDR3 here is CASSPLIRATEAFF. The CDR3 DNA sequence: TGTGCCAGCAGCCCTCTTATCAGGGCCACTGAAGCTTTCTTT.

This chain connects TRBV29-1 to TRBJ2-2, with 10 bases aligning to TRBD2. This CDR3 is 16 amino acids long. The ends lost 5 bases at V and 6 bases at J; junction bases unmatched: 12. Per the germline V gene, CDR1 is SQVTM and CDR2 is ANQGSEA. The CDR3 spells CSVYSGGPPEAGELFF. The CDR3 coding sequence is TGCAGCGTTTATAGCGGGGGGCCCCCCGAGGCCGGGGAGCTGTTTTTT.

This chain uses TRBV11-3 with TRBJ2-7; possibly TRBD1 for D (6 bases). V was clipped by 3 bases and J by 3 bases, with 9 bases between them. The V gene's germline CDR1 is SGHNT and CDR2 YENEEA. The length of the CDR3 is 13 residues. CDR3 DNA: TGTGCCAGCAGCTTCGGACAGCTCTACGAGCAGTACTTC. As protein: CASSFGQLYEQYF. The full variable domain, rest sourced from reference TRBV11-3 and TRBJ2-7, is EAGVVQSPRYKIIEKKQPVAFWCNPISGHNTLYWYLQNLGQGPELLIRYENEEAVDDSQLPKDRFSAERLKGVDSTLKIQPAELGDSAVYLCASSFGQLYEQYFGPGTRLTVT.

The chain combines TRBV6-1 with TRBJ2-5; TRBD2 might be the D (5 bases). V was pared by 3 bases and J by 7 bases, with 12 bases between. This CDR3 contains 13 residues. Germline-derived CDR1 and CDR2 are MNHNS and SASEGT. CDR3 loop: CASSDGVWGTQYF. The CDR3 nucleotides are TGTGCCAGCAGTGACGGGGTCTGGGGGACCCAGTACTTC.

The V call is TRBV5-6, the J call TRBJ2-5; D gene unclear. The J call could be wrong; TRBJ2-7 is a better fit for the DNA end. CDR1 SGHDT and CDR2 YYEEEE come from the germline V gene. The CDR3 sequence is 11 residues long. In nucleotides, the CDR3 is TGTGCCAGCAGCTACTCCTACGAGCAGTACTTC. Its translation: CASSYSYEQYF.

The genes are TRBV6-1 and TRBJ1-1; tentatively, D is TRBD1 (5 bases). Germline V CDR1 and CDR2: MNHNS, SASEGT. V shed 6 bases and J shed 6 bases, with 20 bases lying between them. CDR3 size: 15 residues. The CDR3 nucleotides are TGTGCCAGCAGCGATACCTTAGGGGATGATCCTGAAGCTTTCTTT. This gives the protein CASSDTLGDDPEAFF.

A word on this clone: Mismatch with germline at one junction end may stem from a read error. This rearrangement joins TRBV27 to TRBJ1-2; D is uncertain. Looked up from germline, CDR1 is MNHEY and CDR2 is SMNVEV (reference sequence). The CDR3 is 10 residues long. The CDR3 nucleotides are TGTGCCAGCAGTTTGTTCCCCCAAATCTTC. Protein: CASSLFPQIF.

The rearrangement links TRBV19 to TRBJ2-1; D is possibly TRBD2 (5 bases). The length of the CDR3 is 15 residues. V lost 5 bases to trimming and J lost 2 bases, with 13 bases between them. CDR1 LNHDA and CDR2 SQIVND come from the germline V gene (reference sequence). CDR3 residues: CASSPRRETYNEQFF. CDR3 in DNA: TGTGCCAGTAGTCCCCGACGGGAAACCTACAATGAGCAGTTCTTC.

The chain combines TRBV19 with TRBJ2-3; no clear D gene. Per the germline V gene, CDR1 is LNHDA and CDR2 is SQIVND (reference sequence). Trimming left V 6 bases short and J 1 base short, with 11 bases between. The length of the CDR3 is 14 residues. Here the CDR3 DNA reads TGTGCCAGTAGGAGAGGATCTGGCACAGATACGCAGTATTTT. Its protein product is CASRRGSGTDTQYF.

V usage is TRBV13 and J usage is TRBJ2-3, with D tentatively TRBD1 (5 bases). Per germline, CDR1 PRHDT and CDR2 FYEKMQ (reference sequence). Deletions cut 3 bases from V and 4 bases from J, with 8 bases between. The CDR3 is 13 amino acids. The CDR3: CASSLAGSDTQYF. CDR3 sequence (DNA): TGTGCCAGCAGCTTGGCAGGGTCAGATACGCAGTATTTT.

The V and J genes are TRBV29-1 and TRBJ2-5; TRBD1 agrees at 8 bases. Germline V lookup: CDR1 SQVTM, CDR2 ANQGSEA. The V and J ends lost 4 bases and 2 bases, in that order; junction bases with no gene match: 9. The CDR3 contains 15 residues. CDR3 DNA sequence: TGCAGCGTTGTGTCAGACAGGGGATATCAAGAGACCCAGTACTTC. This codes for CSVVSDRGYQETQYF.

This rearrangement joins TRBV29-1 to TRBJ1-1; 8 nucleotides match TRBD1. Germline CDR1 reads SQVTM; CDR2 reads ANQGSEA. V lost 0 bases, J lost 0 bases, and 9 bases stayed unmatched. This CDR3 has 17 residues. The CDR3 spells CSVEDQGAGGMNTEAFF. In nucleotides, the CDR3 is TGCAGCGTTGAAGATCAGGGGGCCGGGGGAATGAACACTGAAGCTTTCTTT.

The rearrangement links TRBV28 to TRBJ1-6; a weak D match, TRBD1 (5 bases). V was cut by 9 bases and J by 6 bases, with 12 bases left in between. The CDR3 length is 13 residues. Germline values: CDR1 MDHEN, CDR2 SYDVKM. In DNA form, the CDR3 reads TGTGCCAGTGGCAGGGAAACTAATTCACCCCTCCACTTT. This translates into CASGRETNSPLHF.

This sequence joins TRBV10-3 and TRBJ2-1; TRBD2 matches at 9 bases. The V and J ends lost 5 bases and 6 bases, in that order; junction bases with no gene match: 14. The CDR3 loop spans 17 amino acids. Germline assignment: CDR1 ENHRY and CDR2 SYGVKD. The CDR3 reads CAISLFSGSDLSNEQFF. CDR3 coding DNA: TGTGCCATCAGTCTCTTTAGCGGGAGCGATCTTAGCAATGAGCAGTTCTTC.

This clone was seen only a few times. The chain recombines TRBV7-8 with TRBJ2-1, with 8 bases aligning to TRBD2. CDR1 and CDR2 from the germline V gene are SGHVS and FQNEAQ. CDR3 size: 16 residues. The trim removed 1 base at V and 7 bases at J, leaving 9 bases unmatched. The DNA of the CDR3 is TGTGCCAGCAGCTTAGACCTGGCGGGAGGTGTGAATGAGCAGTTCTTC. Translation gives CASSLDLAGGVNEQFF.

Only a few counts were recorded for this clone. J is TRBJ1-4 and V is TRBV6-1; D uncertain. Germline V gene lookup returns CDR1 MNHNS and CDR2 SASEGT. Deletions cut 0 bases from V and 8 bases from J, with 7 bases between. The length of the CDR3 is 13 residues. The CDR3 region is CASSEASREKLFF. In DNA, the CDR3 is TGTGCCAGCAGTGAAGCGTCCCGGGAAAAACTGTTTTTT.

The chain couples TRBV6-1 to TRBJ1-5; D ambiguous. CDR3 length equals 15 residues. V shed 1 base and J shed 2 bases, with 9 bases lying between them. CDR1 MNHNS and CDR2 SASEGT come from the germline V gene. For the CDR3, the DNA is TGTGCCAGCAGTGAAGTACCCGGGGGCAATCAGCCCCAGCATTTT. It encodes CASSEVPGGNQPQHF.

This chain links TRBV4-1 with TRBJ2-7; tentatively, D is TRBD2 (7 bases). The CDR3 covers 16 residues. Germline-derived CDR1 and CDR2 are MGHRA and YSYEKL. With 4 bases removed from V and 4 bases from J, the gap between germline ends came to 20 bases. The CDR3 bases are TGCGCCAGCAGCCCACGCTCGGGGGGCCAGGGTTACGAGCAGTACTTC. Amino acid sequence: CASSPRSGGQGYEQYF.

V usage is TRBV11-3 and J usage is TRBJ1-1, with D uncertain. The V and J ends lost 0 bases and 3 bases respectively, with 5 bases between them. CDR3 length: 13 amino acids. CDR1 is SGHNT and CDR2 is YENEEA in the germline V gene. CDR3 nucleotide sequence: TGTGCCAGCAGCTTAGACGGTTACACTGAAGCTTTCTTT. Its translation: CASSLDGYTEAFF.

The V gene is TRBV5-1, the J gene TRBJ1-2; a possible D gene is TRBD1 (6 bases). Germline-derived CDR1 and CDR2 are SGHRS and YFSETQ. V dropped 3 bases and J dropped 4 bases, with 16 bases sitting between them. This CDR3 is 15 amino acids long. CDR3 sequence reads: CASSSSRTASYGYTF. The CDR3 region has the DNA TGCGCCAGCAGCTCCTCCCGGACAGCCTCCTATGGCTACACCTTC. The full variable domain, in which reference TRBV5-1 and TRBJ1-2 provide the parts outside the CDR3, is KAGVTQTPRYLIKTRGQQVTLSCSPISGHRSVSWYQQTPGQGLQFLFEYFSETQRNKGNFPGRFSGRQFSNSRSEMNVSTLELGDSALYLCASSSSRTASYGYTFGSGTRLTVV.

This clone was picked up one time. The gene calls are TRBV6-1 and TRBJ1-2; D possibly corresponds to TRBD1 (6 bases). The CDR3 is 16 residues long. The germline V and J ends were trimmed by 1 base and 5 bases, with 17 bases remaining between them. The germline CDR1 and CDR2 sequences are MNHNS and SASEGT. CDR3 sequence: CASSEVGTRGAYGYTF. The CDR3 bases are TGTGCCAGCAGTGAAGTCGGGACAAGGGGAGCGTATGGCTACACCTTC.

The rearrangement links TRBV30 to TRBJ1-1; D is perhaps TRBD1 (6 bases). Trimming shortened V by 5 bases and J by 2 bases, and 24 bases separated the two germline ends. Germline V gene sequence: CDR1 GTSNPN, CDR2 SVGIG (reference sequence). This CDR3 contains 17 residues. The CDR3: CAWEGVFFRGTNTEAFF. CDR3 nucleotides: TGTGCCTGGGAGGGGGTCTTCTTCCGGGGAACCAACACTGAAGCTTTCTTT.

A single count supports this clone. The sample has other DNA sequences that encode this CDR3 too. The chain has TRBV6-5 and TRBJ2-3; unclear D gene. The CDR3 is 12 amino acids. CDR1 is MNHEY and CDR2 is SVGAGI in the germline V gene. V was shortened by 4 bases and J by 6 bases, with 8 bases between the two germline ends. The chain's CDR3 is CASSSPGDTQYF. The CDR3 DNA sequence: TGTGCCAGCAGTTCACCCGGGGATACGCAGTATTTT.

The rearrangement joins TRBV2 to TRBJ1-2; TRBD1 is a possible D gene (5 bases). In germline, CDR1 is SNHLY, CDR2 FYNNEI. The CDR3 runs 15 residues. Trimming left V 6 bases short and J 2 bases short, with 16 bases between. The CDR3 sequence is CASRQGEGTNYGYTF. The CDR3 DNA follows: TGTGCCAGCAGGCAAGGGGAGGGTACGAACTATGGCTACACCTTC.